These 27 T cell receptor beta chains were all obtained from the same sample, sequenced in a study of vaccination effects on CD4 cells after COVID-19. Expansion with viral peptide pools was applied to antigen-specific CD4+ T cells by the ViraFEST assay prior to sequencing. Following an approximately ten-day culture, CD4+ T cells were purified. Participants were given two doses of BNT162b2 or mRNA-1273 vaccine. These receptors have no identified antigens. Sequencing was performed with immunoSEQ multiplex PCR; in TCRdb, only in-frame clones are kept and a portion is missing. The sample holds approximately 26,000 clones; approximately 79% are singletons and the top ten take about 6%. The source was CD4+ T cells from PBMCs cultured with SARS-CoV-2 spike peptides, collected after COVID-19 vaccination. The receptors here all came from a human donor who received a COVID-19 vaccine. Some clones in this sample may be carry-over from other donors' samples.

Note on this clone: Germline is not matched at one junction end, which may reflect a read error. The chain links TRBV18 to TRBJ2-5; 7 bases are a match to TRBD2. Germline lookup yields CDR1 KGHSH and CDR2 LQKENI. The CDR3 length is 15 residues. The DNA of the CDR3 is TGTGCCAGCTCAAGGTACAGCGGGACCGTAGAGGCCCAGTACTTC. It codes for CASSRYSGTVEAQYF.

CDR3 sequence (DNA): TGTGCCAGCAGTATACCGCGAATCGTTGAATACTATGGCTACACCTTC. Protein: CASSIPRIVEYYGYTF. The chain has TRBV6-6 and TRBJ1-2; D ambiguous. V was shortened by 5 bases and J by 3 bases, with 19 bases between the two germline ends. The CDR3 is 16 residues long. Germline CDR1 reads MNHNY; CDR2 reads SVGAGI (reference sequence).

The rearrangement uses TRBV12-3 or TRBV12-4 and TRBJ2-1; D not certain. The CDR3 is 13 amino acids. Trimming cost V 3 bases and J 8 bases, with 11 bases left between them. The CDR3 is CASSFGEDDEQFF. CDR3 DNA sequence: TGTGCCAGCAGTTTCGGAGAGGACGATGAGCAGTTCTTC.

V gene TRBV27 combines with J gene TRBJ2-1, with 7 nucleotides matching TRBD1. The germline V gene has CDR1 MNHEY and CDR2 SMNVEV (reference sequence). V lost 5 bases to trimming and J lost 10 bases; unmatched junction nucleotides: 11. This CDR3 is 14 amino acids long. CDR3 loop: CASSQWDSRREQFF. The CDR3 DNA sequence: TGTGCCAGCAGTCAATGGGACAGTCGTAGGGAGCAGTTCTTC.

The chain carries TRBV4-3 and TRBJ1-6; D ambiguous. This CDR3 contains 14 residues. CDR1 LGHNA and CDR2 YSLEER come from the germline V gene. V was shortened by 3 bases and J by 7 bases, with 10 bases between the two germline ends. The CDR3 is CASSQKSDNSPLHF. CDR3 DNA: TGCGCCAGCAGCCAGAAGAGTGACAATTCACCCCTCCACTTT.

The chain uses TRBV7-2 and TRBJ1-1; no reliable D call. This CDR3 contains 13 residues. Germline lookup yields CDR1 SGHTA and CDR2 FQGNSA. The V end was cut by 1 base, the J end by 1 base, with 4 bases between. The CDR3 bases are TGTGCCAGCAGCTTAGTGCCGAACACTGAAGCTTTCTTT. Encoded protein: CASSLVPNTEAFF.

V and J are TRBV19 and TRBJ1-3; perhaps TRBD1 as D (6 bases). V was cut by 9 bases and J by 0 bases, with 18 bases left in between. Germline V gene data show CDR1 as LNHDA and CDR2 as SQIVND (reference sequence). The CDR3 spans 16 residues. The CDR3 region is CASTHYGTHSGNTIYF. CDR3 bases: TGTGCCAGCACCCACTACGGGACACACTCTGGAAACACCATATATTTT.

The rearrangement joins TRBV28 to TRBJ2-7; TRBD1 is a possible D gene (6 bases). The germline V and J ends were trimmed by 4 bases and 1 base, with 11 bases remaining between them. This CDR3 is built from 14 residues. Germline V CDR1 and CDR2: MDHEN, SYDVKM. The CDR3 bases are TGTGCCAGCAGTTCCCCGGGACAATCCTACGAGCAGTACGTC. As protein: CASSSPGQSYEQYV.

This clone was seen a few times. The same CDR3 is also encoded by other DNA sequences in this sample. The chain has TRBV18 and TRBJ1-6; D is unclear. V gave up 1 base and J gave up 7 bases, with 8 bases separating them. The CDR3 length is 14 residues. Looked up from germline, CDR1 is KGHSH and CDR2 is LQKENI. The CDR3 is CASSPQGANSPLHF. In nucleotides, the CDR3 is TGTGCCAGCTCACCACAGGGCGCCAATTCACCCCTCCACTTT.

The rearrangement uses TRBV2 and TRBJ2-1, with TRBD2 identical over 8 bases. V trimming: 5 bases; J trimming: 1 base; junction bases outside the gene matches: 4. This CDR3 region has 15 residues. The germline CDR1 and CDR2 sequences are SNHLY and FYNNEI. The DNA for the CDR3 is TGTGCCAGCAGTCAAGGGACTAGATCCTACAATGAGCAGTTCTTC. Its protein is CASSQGTRSYNEQFF.

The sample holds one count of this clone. As DNA, the CDR3 is TGTGCCAGCAGCTTAGCATCGCGGCAGCCCCAGCATTTT. Translated, it gives CASSLASRQPQHF. The chain is built from TRBV7-2 and TRBJ1-5; D gene unclear. The CDR3 length is 13 residues. V dropped 0 bases and J dropped 7 bases, with 7 bases sitting between them. Germline values: CDR1 SGHTA, CDR2 FQGNSA.

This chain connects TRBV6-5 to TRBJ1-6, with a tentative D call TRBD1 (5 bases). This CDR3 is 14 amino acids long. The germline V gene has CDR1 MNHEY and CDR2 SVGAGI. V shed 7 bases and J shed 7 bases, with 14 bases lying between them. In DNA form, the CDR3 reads TGTGCCAGCAAGACTGGGACCGAAAATTCACCCCTCCACTTT. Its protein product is CASKTGTENSPLHF.

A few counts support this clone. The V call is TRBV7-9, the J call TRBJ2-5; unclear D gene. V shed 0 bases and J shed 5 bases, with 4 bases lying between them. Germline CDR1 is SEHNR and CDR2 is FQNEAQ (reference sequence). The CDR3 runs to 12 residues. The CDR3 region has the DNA TGTGCCAGCAGCTTAGCCTCCGAGACCCAGTACTTC. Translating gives CASSLASETQYF.

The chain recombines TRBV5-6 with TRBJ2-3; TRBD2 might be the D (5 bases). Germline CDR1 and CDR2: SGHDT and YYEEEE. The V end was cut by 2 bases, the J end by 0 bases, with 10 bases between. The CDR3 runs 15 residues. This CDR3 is CASSFFRTSTDTQYF. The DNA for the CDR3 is TGTGCCAGCAGCTTTTTCAGGACTAGCACAGATACGCAGTATTTT.

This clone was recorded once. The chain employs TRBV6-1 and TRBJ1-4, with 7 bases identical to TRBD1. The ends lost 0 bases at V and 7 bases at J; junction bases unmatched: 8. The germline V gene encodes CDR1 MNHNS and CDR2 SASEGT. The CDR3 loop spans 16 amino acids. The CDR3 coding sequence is TGTGCCAGCAGTGAAGCGCTAAACAGGGGTTTTGAAAAACTGTTTTTT. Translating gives CASSEALNRGFEKLFF.

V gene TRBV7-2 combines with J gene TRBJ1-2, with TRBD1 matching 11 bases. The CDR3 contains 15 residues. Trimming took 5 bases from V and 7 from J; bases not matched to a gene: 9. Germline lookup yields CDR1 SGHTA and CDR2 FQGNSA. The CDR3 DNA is TGTGCCAGCAGCCCAAGGACAGGGGGCTCGGGTGGCTACACCTTC. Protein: CASSPRTGGSGGYTF.

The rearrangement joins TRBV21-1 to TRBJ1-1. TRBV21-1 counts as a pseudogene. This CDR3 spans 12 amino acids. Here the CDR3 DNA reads TGTGCCAGCAGCAATACCGGGGATGAAGCTTTCTTT. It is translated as CASSNTGDEAFF.

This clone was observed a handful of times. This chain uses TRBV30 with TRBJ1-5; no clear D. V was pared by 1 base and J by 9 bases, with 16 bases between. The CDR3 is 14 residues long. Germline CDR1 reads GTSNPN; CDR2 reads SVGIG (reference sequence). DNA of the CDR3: TGTGCCTGGAGTGCCGGACGGACGGGCTCGCCCCAGCATTTT. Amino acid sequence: CAWSAGRTGSPQHF.

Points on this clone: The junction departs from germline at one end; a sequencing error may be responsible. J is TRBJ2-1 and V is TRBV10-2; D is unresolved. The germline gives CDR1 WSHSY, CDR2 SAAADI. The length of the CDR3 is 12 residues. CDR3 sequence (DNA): TGCGCCAGCGGTGAACCTTACAATGAGCAGTTCTTC. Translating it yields CASGEPYNEQFF.

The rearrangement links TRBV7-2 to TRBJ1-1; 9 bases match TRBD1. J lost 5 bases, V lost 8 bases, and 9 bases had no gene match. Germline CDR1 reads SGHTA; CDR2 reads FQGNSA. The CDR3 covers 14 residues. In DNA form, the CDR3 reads TGTGCCAGCGGAATGACAGGGGGTTGGACTGAAGCTTTCTTT. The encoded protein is CASGMTGGWTEAFF.

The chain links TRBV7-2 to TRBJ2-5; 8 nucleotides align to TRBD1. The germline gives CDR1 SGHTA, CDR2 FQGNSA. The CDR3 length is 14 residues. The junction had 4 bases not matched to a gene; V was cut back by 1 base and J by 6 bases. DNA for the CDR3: TGTGCCAGCAGCTTAGAAAGGACAGGGAAGACCCAGTACTTC. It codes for CASSLERTGKTQYF.

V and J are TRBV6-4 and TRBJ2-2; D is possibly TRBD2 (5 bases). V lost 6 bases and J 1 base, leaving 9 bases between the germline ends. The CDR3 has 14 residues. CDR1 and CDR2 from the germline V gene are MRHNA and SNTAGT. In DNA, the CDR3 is TGTGCCAGCAGACTAGTGGGGAACACCGGGGAGCTGTTTTTT. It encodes CASRLVGNTGELFF.

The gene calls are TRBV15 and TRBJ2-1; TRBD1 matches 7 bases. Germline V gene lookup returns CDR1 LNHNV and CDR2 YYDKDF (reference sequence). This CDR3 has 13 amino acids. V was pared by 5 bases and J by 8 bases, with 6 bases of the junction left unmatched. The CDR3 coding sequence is TGTGCCACCAGCTACAGGGGTTTTGATGAGCAGTTCTTC. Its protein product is CATSYRGFDEQFF.

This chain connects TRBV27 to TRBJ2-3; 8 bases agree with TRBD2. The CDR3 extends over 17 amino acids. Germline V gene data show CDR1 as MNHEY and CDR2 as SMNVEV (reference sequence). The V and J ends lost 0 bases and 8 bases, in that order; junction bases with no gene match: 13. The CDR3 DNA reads TGTGCCAGCAGTTTATCGGGAGCGGGGGCGCCCCTGGGTACGCAGTATTTT. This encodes CASSLSGAGAPLGTQYF.

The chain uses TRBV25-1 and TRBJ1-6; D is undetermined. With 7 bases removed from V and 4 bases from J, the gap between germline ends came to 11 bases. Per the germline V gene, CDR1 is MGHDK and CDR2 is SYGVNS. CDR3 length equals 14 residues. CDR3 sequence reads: CASTSGKYNSPLHF. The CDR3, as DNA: TGTGCCAGCACCTCCGGCAAGTATAATTCACCCCTCCACTTT.

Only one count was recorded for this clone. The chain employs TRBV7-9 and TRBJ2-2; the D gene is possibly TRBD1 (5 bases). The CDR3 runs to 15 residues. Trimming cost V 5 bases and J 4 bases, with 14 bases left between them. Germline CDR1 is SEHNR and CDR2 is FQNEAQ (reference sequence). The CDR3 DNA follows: TGTGCCAGCAGCATCAGGGTCCCCAGCACCGGGGAGCTGTTTTTT. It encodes CASSIRVPSTGELFF.

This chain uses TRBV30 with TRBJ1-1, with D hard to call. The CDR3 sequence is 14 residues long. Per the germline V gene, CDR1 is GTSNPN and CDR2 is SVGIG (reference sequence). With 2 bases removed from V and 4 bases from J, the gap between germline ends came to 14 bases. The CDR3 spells CAWSRTLGGTEAFF. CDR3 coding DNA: TGTGCCTGGAGTCGAACTCTGGGCGGCACTGAAGCTTTCTTT. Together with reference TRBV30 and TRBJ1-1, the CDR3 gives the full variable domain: SQTIHQWPATLVQPVGSPLSLECTVEGTSNPNLYWYRQAAGRGLQLLFYSVGIGQISSEVPQNLSASRPQDRQFILSSKKLLLSDSGFYLCAWSRTLGGTEAFFGQGTRLTVV.